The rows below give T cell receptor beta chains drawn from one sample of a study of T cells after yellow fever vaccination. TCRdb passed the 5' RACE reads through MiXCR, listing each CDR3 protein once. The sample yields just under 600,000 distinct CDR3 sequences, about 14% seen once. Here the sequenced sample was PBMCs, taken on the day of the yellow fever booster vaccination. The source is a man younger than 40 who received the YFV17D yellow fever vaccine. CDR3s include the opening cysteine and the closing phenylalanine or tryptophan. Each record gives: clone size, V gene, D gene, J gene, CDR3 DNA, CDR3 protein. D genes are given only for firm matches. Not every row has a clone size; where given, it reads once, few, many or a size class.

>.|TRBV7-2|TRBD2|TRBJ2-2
TGTGCCAGCAGCTTTCTCGCGGGTTCGGGACTAACCGGGGAGCTGTTTTTT
CASSFLAGSGLTGELFF
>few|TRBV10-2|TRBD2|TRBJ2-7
TGCGCCACCAGACCGGGAGGGCAGTACGAGCAGTACTTC
CATRPGGQYEQYF
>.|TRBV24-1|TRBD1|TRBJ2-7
TGTGCCACCAGTGATTTTCCCGGACAGGGGTTCTACGAGCAGTACTTC
CATSDFPGQGFYEQYF
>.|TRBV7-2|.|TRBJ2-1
TGTGCCAGCAGCTTAGTTCCCAGGGAACCCTACAATGAGCAGTTCTTC
CASSLVPREPYNEQFF
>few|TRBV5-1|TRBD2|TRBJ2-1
TGCGCCAGCAGCTTGGCGGCTCTTAGCGGGCCTTACAATGAGCAGTTCTTC
CASSLAALSGPYNEQFF
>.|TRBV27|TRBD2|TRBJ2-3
TGTGCCAGCAGGAGAGCGGGAGGGCCGGGTACGCAGTATTTT
CASRRAGGPGTQYF
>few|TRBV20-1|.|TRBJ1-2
TGCAGTGCTAGAGAGAGGACACGATCCCGCGAATCCTTC
CSARERTRSRESF
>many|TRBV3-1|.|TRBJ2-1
TGTGCCAGCAGCCAGCCGCCCGGTTACAATGAGCAGTTCTTC
CASSQPPGYNEQFF
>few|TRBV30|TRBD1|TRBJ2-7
TGTGCCTGGAGTCGGGACAGGGGCTACGAGCAGTACTTC
CAWSRDRGYEQYF
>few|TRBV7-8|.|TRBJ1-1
TGTGCCAGCAGCTTAGCGAACCCAACAGTGAACACTGAAGCTTTCTTT
CASSLANPTVNTEAFF
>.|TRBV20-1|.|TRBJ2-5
TGCAGTGCTACGCAACTAGCTGAACATGGGACCCAGTACTTC
CSATQLAEHGTQYF
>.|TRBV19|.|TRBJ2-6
TGTGCCAGTAGTAACCCTTCTGGGGCCAACGTCCTGACTTTC
CASSNPSGANVLTF
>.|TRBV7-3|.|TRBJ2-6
TGTGCCAGCAGCTTAACGTTACCAGGAAGCTCTGGGGCCAACGTCCTGACTTTC
CASSLTLPGSSGANVLTF
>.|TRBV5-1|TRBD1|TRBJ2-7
TGCGCCAGCAGCCTCCGGTCGGGACAGAGCTCCTACGAGCAGTACTTC
CASSLRSGQSSYEQYF
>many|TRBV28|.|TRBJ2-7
TGTGCCAGCAGTTTGCAGTCCTACGAGCAGTACTTC
CASSLQSYEQYF
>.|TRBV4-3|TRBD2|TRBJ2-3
TGCGCCAGCGGGTCCGCCGGGGGGGCAGATACGCAGTATTTT
CASGSAGGADTQYF
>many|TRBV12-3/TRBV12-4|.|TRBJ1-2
TGTGCCAGCAGTTTAGTGGCACCCTCGATAGGTGGCTACACCTTC
CASSLVAPSIGGYTF
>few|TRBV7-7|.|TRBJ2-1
TGTGCTAGCAGCTTGTCAGAAAGCACCTACAATGAGCAGTTCTTC
CASSLSESTYNEQFF
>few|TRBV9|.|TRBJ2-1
TGTGCCAGCAGCGTAGATACTAGTAGGGCGGGGAATGAGCAGTTCTTC
CASSVDTSRAGNEQFF
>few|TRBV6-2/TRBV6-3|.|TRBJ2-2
TGTGTGGCAGGGAGACCGAACACCGGGGAGCTGTTTTTT
CVAGRPNTGELFF
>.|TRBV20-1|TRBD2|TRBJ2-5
TGCAGTGCTACGAGGATGGGAGCGGGAGCCGGGGAGACCCAGTACTTC
CSATRMGAGAGETQYF
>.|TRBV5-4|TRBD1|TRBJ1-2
TGTGCCAGCAGCATGAGGGAGGGGGCGCGGGATGGCTACACCTTC
CASSMREGARDGYTF
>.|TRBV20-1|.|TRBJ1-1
TGCAGTGCTAGAGGCGTCAGAAACACTGAAGCTTTCTTT
CSARGVRNTEAFF
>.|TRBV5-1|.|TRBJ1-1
TGCGCCAGCAGCTTCGAGACATTGAACACTGAAGCTTTCTTT
CASSFETLNTEAFF
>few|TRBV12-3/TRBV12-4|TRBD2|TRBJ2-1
TGTGCCAGCAGACGGACTAGCAATGAGCAGTTCTTC
CASRRTSNEQFF
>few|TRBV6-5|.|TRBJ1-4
TGTGCCAGCAGTTATATCATGGGCTCAGGGCAGGAAAAACTGTTTTTT
CASSYIMGSGQEKLFF
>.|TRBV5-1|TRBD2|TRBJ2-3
TGCGCCAGCAGCCCCGGACTAGCGGGAGGATTAGGCAGGGCAGATACGCAGTATTTT
CASSPGLAGGLGRADTQYF
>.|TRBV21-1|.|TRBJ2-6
TGTGCCAGCATGGGGGGTGCTGGGGCCAACGTCCTGACTTTC
CASMGGAGANVLTF
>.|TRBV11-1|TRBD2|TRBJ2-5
TGTGCCAGCAGCTTAGGAGAAGCGAGCGGGAGAGGCGGAGAGACCCAGTACTTC
CASSLGEASGRGGETQYF
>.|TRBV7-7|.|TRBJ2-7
TGTGCCAGCAGCTTATCACCAGAGGGCGACGAGCAGTACTTC
CASSLSPEGDEQYF
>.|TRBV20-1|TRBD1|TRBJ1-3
TGCAGTGCTAGAGGGGACAGTGGGCACACCATATATTTT
CSARGDSGHTIYF
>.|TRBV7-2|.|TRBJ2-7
TGTGCCAGCAGCGGACCTGGGGAGGGGGCATACGAGCAGTACTTC
CASSGPGEGAYEQYF
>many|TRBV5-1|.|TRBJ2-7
TGCGCCAGCAGCCCCGACAGGCCCTACGAGCAGTACTTC
CASSPDRPYEQYF
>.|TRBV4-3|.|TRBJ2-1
TGCGCCAGCAGTGAGCAGTTCGGTACCTACAATGAGCAGTTCTTC
CASSEQFGTYNEQFF
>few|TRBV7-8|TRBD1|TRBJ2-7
TGTGCCAGCAGCTTAGGGTCGCAGGGGGCAGGAGAGCAGTACTTC
CASSLGSQGAGEQYF
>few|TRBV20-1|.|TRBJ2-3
TGCAGTGCTAGGGCCCCGGGACTCTACTCAGATACGCAGTATTTT
CSARAPGLYSDTQYF
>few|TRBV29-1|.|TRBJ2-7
TGCAGCGCGGGAGGCCAGGGGGCGCGGTACGAGCAGTACTTC
CSAGGQGARYEQYF
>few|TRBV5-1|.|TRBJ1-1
TGCGCCAGCAGCCCGAGGCGGGTTACCACTGAAGCTTTCTTT
CASSPRRVTTEAFF
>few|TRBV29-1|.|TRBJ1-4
TGCAGCGTTGATGAAGGATGGGGAAAACTGTTTTTT
CSVDEGWGKLFF
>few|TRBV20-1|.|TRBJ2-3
TGCAGTCCTCGGAGGGGGCCTAGCACAGATACGCAGTATTTT
CSPRRGPSTDTQYF
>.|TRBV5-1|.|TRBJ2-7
TGCGCCAGCAGCTTGGCTGACTTGGCGGGCGAGCAGTACTTC
CASSLADLAGEQYF
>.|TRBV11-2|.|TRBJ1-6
TGTGCCAGCAGCTTAGGGAGGACGGAGACGCCCAATAATTCACCCCTCCACTTT
CASSLGRTETPNNSPLHF
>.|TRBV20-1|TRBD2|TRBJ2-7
TGCAGTGCTAGTCCCGGGACTAGCAGGACCTACGAGCAGTACTTC
CSASPGTSRTYEQYF
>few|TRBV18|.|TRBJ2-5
TGTGCCAGCTCACCACAGCGTCGTCAAGAGACCCAGTACTTC
CASSPQRRQETQYF
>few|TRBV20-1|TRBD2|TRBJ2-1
TGCAGTCAAAAGGCTAGCGGGAGTTCTGAGCAGTTCTTC
CSQKASGSSEQFF
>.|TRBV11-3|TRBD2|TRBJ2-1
TGTGCCAGCAGCCACAGCGGGAGTTATGGCAATGAGCAGTTCTTC
CASSHSGSYGNEQFF
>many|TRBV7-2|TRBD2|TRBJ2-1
TGCGCCAGCAGTCCAACTAGCGGGGCCTACAATGAGCAGTTCTTC
CASSPTSGAYNEQFF
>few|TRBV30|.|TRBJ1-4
TGTGCCTGGAGTGTATATCGGGGCCGTAATGAAAAACTGTTTTTT
CAWSVYRGRNEKLFF
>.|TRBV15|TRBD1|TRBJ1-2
TGTGCCACCAGCAGACTCGCGGACAGGGAGGTTCGGGGCTACACCTTC
CATSRLADREVRGYTF
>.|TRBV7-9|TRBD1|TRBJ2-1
TGTGCCAGCAGCTATCCGGGACAGGGCTACAATGAGCAGTTCTTC
CASSYPGQGYNEQFF
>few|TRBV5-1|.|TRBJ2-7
TGCGCCAGCAGCCCTCTTGGACCAGGGGCCTACGAGCAGTACTTC
CASSPLGPGAYEQYF
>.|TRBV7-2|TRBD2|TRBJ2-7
TGTGCCAGCAGCTTACAGGTTTCTAGCGGAGTCCTCTACGAGCAGTACTTC
CASSLQVSSGVLYEQYF
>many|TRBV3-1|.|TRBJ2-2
TGTGCCAGCAGCCCGAGCCCCGGGGGTGGCACCGGGGAGCTGTTTTTT
CASSPSPGGGTGELFF
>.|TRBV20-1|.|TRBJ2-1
TGCAGTGCTAGAGATCCAAATACTTGGACCTACAATGAGCAGTTCTTC
CSARDPNTWTYNEQFF